These 14 T cell receptor beta chains originate from one sample sequenced in a study of a mutant IDH1 vaccine in newly diagnosed glioma. Some clones are missing from TCRdb's copy, which holds only in-frame ones; the method was immunoSEQ multiplex PCR. The sample contains roughly 34,000 clones, roughly 56% of which appear only once. The antigens these receptors bind are not known. The time point is: week 5, during vaccination. What each vaccine dose contained was 300 ug of mutant IDH1 20-mer peptide, accompanied by topical imiquimod. The sequencing used PBMCs, collected from a glioma patient whose treatment included an IDH1 peptide vaccine. These receptors all come from a woman aged 18-29 years with glioma.

This sequence joins TRBV19 and TRBJ1-2; D is perhaps TRBD1 (6 bases). Germline CDR1 reads LNHDA; CDR2 reads SQIVND (reference sequence). Trimming cost V 5 bases and J 4 bases, with 17 bases left between them. The CDR3 runs to 15 residues. The CDR3 DNA follows: TGTGCCAGTAGTTTGGTGGCCATGGGGGCCTATGGCTACACCTTC. Protein sequence: CASSLVAMGAYGYTF.

Remarks on this clone: The junction departs from germline at one end; a sequencing error may be responsible. CDR3 amino acids: CASGETRGRTGELFF. As DNA, the CDR3 is TGTGCCAGCGGTGAGACCAGGGGGCGGACCGGGGAGCTGTTTTTT. The chain couples TRBV2 to TRBJ2-2, with 8 bases that match TRBD1. This CDR3 has 15 amino acids. Germline loops: CDR1 SNHLY, CDR2 FYNNEI.

This chain connects TRBV28 to TRBJ1-2; 9 bases are shared with TRBD1. The CDR3 has 14 residues. The V gene's germline CDR1 is MDHEN and CDR2 SYDVKM. V lost 10 bases, J lost 8 bases, and 14 bases stayed unmatched. Written as DNA, the CDR3 is TGTGCCACCTCCGGGACAGGGTATTTTGGAGGCTACACCTTC. The encoded protein is CATSGTGYFGGYTF.

In its sample, this clone was seen a few times. CDR3 nucleotides: TGTGCCAGCACCCTGGACAATAGCAATCAGCCCCAGCATTTT. Amino acids: CASTLDNSNQPQHF. The gene calls are TRBV6-1 and TRBJ1-5; D is possibly TRBD1 (5 bases). The CDR3 spans 14 residues. CDR1 is MNHNS and CDR2 is SASEGT in the germline V gene. The V end was cut by 7 bases, the J end by 0 bases, with 10 bases between.

This chain joins TRBV19 and TRBJ2-7; TRBD2 agrees at 8 bases. This CDR3 is 14 amino acids long. The J segment lost 0 bases and the V segment lost 10 bases, leaving 8 bases of the junction unmatched. CDR1 is LNHDA, CDR2 SQIVND, per germline (reference sequence). The CDR3 protein is CATSLAVSSYEQYF. The CDR3, as DNA: TGTGCCACCTCACTAGCGGTGTCCTCCTACGAGCAGTACTTC.

V is TRBV29-1 and J is TRBJ2-1; possibly TRBD1 for D (5 bases). The CDR3 sequence is 11 residues long. The germline gives CDR1 SQVTM, CDR2 ANQGSEA. Trimming removed 6 bases from V and 4 bases from J, with 7 bases in between. The CDR3, as DNA: TGCAGCGTCGACAGATACAATGAGCAGTTCTTC. Its translation is CSVDRYNEQFF.

V gene TRBV9 combines with J gene TRBJ2-7; TRBD2 aligns across 9 bases. This CDR3 spans 14 amino acids. V lost 4 bases and J lost 2; bases outside the gene matches: 4. In germline, CDR1 is SGDLS, CDR2 YYNGEE. The CDR3 is CASSHSSGAYEQYF. The CDR3 nucleotides are TGTGCCAGCAGCCACTCTAGCGGGGCCTACGAGCAGTACTTC. Complete variable domain (other parts from reference TRBV9 and TRBJ2-7): DSGVTQTPKHLITATGQRVTLRCSPRSGDLSVYWYQQSLDQGLQFLIQYYNGEERAKGNILERFSAQQFPDLHSELNLSSLELGDSALYFCASSHSSGAYEQYFGPGTRLTVT.

The V gene is TRBV5-1, the J gene TRBJ2-5, with 7 positions matching TRBD1. V shed 4 bases, J shed 5 bases, and the junction held 14 bases outside the gene matches. Germline V CDR1 and CDR2: SGHRS, YFSETQ. This CDR3 is built from 16 residues. Here the CDR3 DNA reads TGCGCCAGCAGCACGGAAACAGGGGCTATGGAGGAGACCCAGTACTTC. It is translated as CASSTETGAMEETQYF.

The rearrangement uses TRBV5-1 and TRBJ2-1; 8 nucleotides agree with TRBD1. Germline-derived CDR1 and CDR2 are SGHRS and YFSETQ. CDR3 length equals 16 residues. J gave up 8 bases and V 0 bases, and 10 bases lay outside the gene matches. DNA of the CDR3: TGCGCCAGCAGCTTGGCCGGACAGGGAGTGGTAGATGAGCAGTTCTTC. It codes for CASSLAGQGVVDEQFF.

The chain couples TRBV7-8 to TRBJ1-1; possibly TRBD1 for D (6 bases). Germline-derived CDR1 and CDR2 are SGHVS and FQNEAQ. V was pared by 6 bases and J by 4 bases, with 12 bases between. There are 13 residues in the CDR3. The CDR3 sequence: CASRGGVGTEAFF. The CDR3 DNA follows: TGTGCCAGCAGAGGGGGAGTAGGCACTGAAGCTTTCTTT. Variable domain in full (rest from reference TRBV7-8 and TRBJ1-1): GAGVSQSPRYKVAKRGQDVALRCDPISGHVSLFWYQQALGQGPEFLTYFQNEAQLDKSGLPSDRFFAERPEGSVSTLKIQRTQQEDSAVYLCASRGGVGTEAFFGQGTRLTVV.

The gene calls are TRBV7-9 and TRBJ2-3; 12 bases are shared with TRBD2. CDR3 length equals 18 residues. The germline CDR1 and CDR2 sequences are SEHNR and FQNEAQ (reference sequence). J gave up 8 bases and V 2 bases, and 14 bases lay outside the gene matches. CDR3 in amino acids: CASSLPPRLAGVVSTQYF. The CDR3 DNA is TGTGCCAGCAGCTTACCGCCCCGACTAGCGGGAGTCGTGAGTACGCAGTATTTT. The full variable domain, its missing parts supplied by reference TRBV7-9 and TRBJ2-3, is DTGVSQNPRHKITKRGQNVTFRCDPISEHNRLYWYRQTLGQGPEFLTYFQNEAQLEKSRLLSDRFSAERPKGSFSTLEIQRTEQGDSAMYLCASSLPPRLAGVVSTQYFGPGTRLTVL.

This rearrangement joins TRBV28 to TRBJ1-5; TRBD1 is a possible D gene (6 bases). CDR3 length: 15 amino acids. V dropped 10 bases and J dropped 3 bases, with 19 bases sitting between them. CDR1 and CDR2 from the germline V gene are MDHEN and SYDVKM. The CDR3 nucleotides read TGTGCCACTCAGGGGAGGGCTTTATTCAATCAGCCCCAGCATTTT. Residues: CATQGRALFNQPQHF.

The chain has TRBV19 and TRBJ2-7, with D perhaps matching TRBD1 (5 bases). The CDR3 is 14 residues long. The V gene's germline CDR1 is LNHDA and CDR2 SQIVND (reference sequence). V was shortened by 6 bases and J by 5 bases, with 17 bases between the two germline ends. DNA for the CDR3: TGTGCCAGTAGCCTGCAGGGTATCTACGACGAGCAGTACTTC. Encoded protein: CASSLQGIYDEQYF.

Concerning this clone: The junction differs from germline at one of its ends, possibly a read error. The chain carries TRBV7-7 and TRBJ2-1; D is perhaps TRBD2 (6 bases). The V gene's germline CDR1 is SSHAT and CDR2 FNYEAQ (reference sequence). This CDR3 is built from 13 residues. The CDR3 reads CASSRGTDNEQFF. Written as DNA, the CDR3 is TGTGCTAGCAGCCGCGGGACTGACAATGAGCAGTTCTTC.